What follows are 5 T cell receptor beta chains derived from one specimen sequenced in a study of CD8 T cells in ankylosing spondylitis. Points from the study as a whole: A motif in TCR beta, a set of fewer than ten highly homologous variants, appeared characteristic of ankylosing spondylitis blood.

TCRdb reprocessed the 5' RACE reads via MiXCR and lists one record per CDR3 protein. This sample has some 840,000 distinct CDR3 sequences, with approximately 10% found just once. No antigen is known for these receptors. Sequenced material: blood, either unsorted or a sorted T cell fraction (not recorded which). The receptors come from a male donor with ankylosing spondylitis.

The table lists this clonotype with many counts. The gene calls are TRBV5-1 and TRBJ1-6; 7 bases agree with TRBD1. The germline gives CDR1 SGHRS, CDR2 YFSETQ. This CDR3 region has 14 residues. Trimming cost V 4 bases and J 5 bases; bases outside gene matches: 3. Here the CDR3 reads CASSPGQHNSPLHF. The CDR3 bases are TGCGCCAGCAGCCCGGGACAGCATAATTCACCCCTCCACTTT.

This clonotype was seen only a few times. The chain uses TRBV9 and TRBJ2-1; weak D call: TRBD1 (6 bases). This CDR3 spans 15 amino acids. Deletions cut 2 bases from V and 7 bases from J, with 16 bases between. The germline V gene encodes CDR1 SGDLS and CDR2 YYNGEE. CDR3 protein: CASSVGASVGNEQFF. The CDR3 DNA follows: TGTGCCAGCAGCGTGGGGGCTAGTGTTGGGAATGAGCAGTTCTTC.

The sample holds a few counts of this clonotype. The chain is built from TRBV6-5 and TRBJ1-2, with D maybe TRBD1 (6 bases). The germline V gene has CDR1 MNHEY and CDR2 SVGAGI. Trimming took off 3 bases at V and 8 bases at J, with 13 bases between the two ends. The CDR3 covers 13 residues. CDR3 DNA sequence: TGTGCCAGCAGTTATTGGGGCAGGGGCGGCTACACCTTC. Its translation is CASSYWGRGGYTF.

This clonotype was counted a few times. The CDR3 sequence: CSAPGNSGKNIQYF. The CDR3 DNA is TGCAGTGCCCCTGGGAACTCAGGAAAAAACATTCAGTACTTC. V gene TRBV20-1 combines with J gene TRBJ2-4, with D uncertain. Trimming shortened V by 6 bases and J by 4 bases, and 16 bases separated the two germline ends. The germline gives CDR1 DFQATT, CDR2 SNEGSKA (reference sequence). CDR3 length equals 14 residues.

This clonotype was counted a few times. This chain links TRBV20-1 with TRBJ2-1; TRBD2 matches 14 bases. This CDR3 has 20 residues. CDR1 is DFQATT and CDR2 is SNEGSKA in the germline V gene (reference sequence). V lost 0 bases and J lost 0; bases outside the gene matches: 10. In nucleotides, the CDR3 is TGCAGTGCTAGAGATGTTTCCGGGACTAGCGGGAGAAGCTCCTACAATGAGCAGTTCTTC. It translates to CSARDVSGTSGRSSYNEQFF.